This TCR beta chain emerged from a study of blood T cell repertoires in COVID-19. Study as a whole: In each case, the material was cDNA or gDNA derived from T cells, B-cell-depleted T cells, or PBMCs.

Authors' analysis steps: Nucleated cell number was recorded as an estimate derived from reference gene primer amplification. The method was immunoSEQ multiplex PCR; TCRdb's version includes in-frame clones alone and lacks a portion of them. V, J and clone size were drawn from that table, and D and trimming were deduced from the DNA. The table records tens of thousands of clones, about 88% of them present only once. The source of this sequence is a human donor with active COVID-19. The donor label of this sample is uncertain. The sample taken for sequencing was peripheral blood.

This CDR3 reads CAWSLGGQNYGYTF. In DNA form, the CDR3 reads TGTGCCTGGAGTCTCGGTGGGCAAAACTATGGCTACACCTTC. This sequence joins TRBV30 and TRBJ1-2, with no clear D. V was pared by 2 bases and J by 2 bases, with 12 bases between. Germline loops: CDR1 GTSNPN, CDR2 SVGIG (reference sequence). The length of the CDR3 is 14 residues.